A selection of T cell receptor beta chains follows, all from one sample in a study of blood T cell repertoires in COVID-19. Here immunoSEQ multiplex PCR was the method, and the copy in TCRdb shows in-frame clones only, minus some. The sample carries roughly 12,000 clones, 73% recorded once. The sequencing input was peripheral blood. These TCRs come from a human donor in a cohort sampled during active COVID-19. Each CDR3 is given with its conserved first and last residue. The D gene is left open where the match is weak. Some rows mark clone size as missing; the rest say once, few, many or name a class of expanded clone.

V gene	J gene	clone size	D gene	CDR3 length	CDR3 DNA	CDR3 protein
TRBV7-7	TRBJ2-2	few	TRBD2	16	TGTGCTAGCAGCTTAACCGGGACTAGCAGTCCCGGGGAGCTGTTTTTT	CASSLTGTSSPGELFF
TRBV7-3	TRBJ2-3	NA	NA	14	TGTGCCAGCAGCTTTGGACTAATCCCCTCTACGCAGTATTTT	CASSFGLIPSTQYF
TRBV7-8	TRBJ2-2	NA	TRBD1	15	TGTGCCAGCAGCCTCGACAGGGGCGGAACCGGGGAGCTGTTTTTT	CASSLDRGGTGELFF
TRBV19	TRBJ2-7	NA	TRBD1	14	TGTGCCAGTAGCCCTACCGGGACAGCCTACGAGCAGTACTTC	CASSPTGTAYEQYF
TRBV18	TRBJ1-5	once	NA	14	TGTGCCAGCTCACCGGACAGTAGCAATCAGCCCCAGCATTTT	CASSPDSSNQPQHF
TRBV5-1	TRBJ2-2	NA	NA	15	TGCGCCAGCAGCTTCGCACTGACGAACACCGGGGAGCTGTTTTTT	CASSFALTNTGELFF
TRBV6-6	TRBJ2-5	NA	NA	14	TGTGCCAGCAGTTACTCAGGGGGATCGGAGACCCAGTACTTC	CASSYSGGSETQYF
TRBV5-1	TRBJ2-3	NA	NA	15	TGCGCCAGCACTCCCGGACATACTAGCACAGATACGCAGTATTTT	CASTPGHTSTDTQYF
TRBV20-1	TRBJ2-3	NA	NA	11	TGCAGTTCCGACTTAGGAGATACGCAGTATTTT	CSSDLGDTQYF
TRBV6-5	TRBJ1-2	NA	NA	12	TGTGCCAGCACGGACAGCCACTATGGCTACACCTTC	CASTDSHYGYTF
TRBV2	TRBJ1-4	NA	TRBD1	15	TGTGCCAGCAGTGGCCGGGACAGGGGGAATGAAAAACTGTTTTTT	CASSGRDRGNEKLFF
TRBV7-9	TRBJ2-6	NA	NA	17	TGTGCCAGCAACCGCACCCCCAGGGTAGTGGGGGCCAACGTCCTGACTTTC	CASNRTPRVVGANVLTF
TRBV4-1	TRBJ2-1	NA	TRBD2	12	TGCGCCAGCAGCCATAGCGGGAATGAGCAGTTCTTC	CASSHSGNEQFF
TRBV11-3	TRBJ2-1	NA	TRBD2	15	TGTGCCAGCAGCCTCGGGAGGGGAACCTACAATGAGCAGTTCTTC	CASSLGRGTYNEQFF
TRBV7-9	TRBJ1-1	few	NA	14	TGTGCCAGCAGGCCCCCACAGGGAGCCACTGAAGCTTTCTTT	CASRPPQGATEAFF
TRBV5-1	TRBJ2-3	NA	TRBD2	14	TGCGCCAGCAGCTCCTGGACTAGCGGGGCTGCAGGGTATTTT	CASSSWTSGAAGYF
TRBV5-1	TRBJ2-3	NA	NA	16	TGCGCCAGCAGCTTGGATTGGCAGGGGCTGCGGGATACGCAGTATTTT	CASSLDWQGLRDTQYF
TRBV19	TRBJ1-3	NA	TRBD1	14	TGTGCCAGTGGACGACAGGGATCTGGAAACACCATATATTTT	CASGRQGSGNTIYF
TRBV7-6	TRBJ2-1	few	NA	12	TGTGCCAGCAGCCCGGGGGTGGGTGAGCAGTTCTTC	CASSPGVGEQFF
TRBV27	TRBJ1-1	once	NA	14	TGTGCCAGCAGTTTATCGACCCTCGGAGCTGAAGCTTTCTTT	CASSLSTLGAEAFF
TRBV28	TRBJ1-4	NA	NA	12	TGTGCCAGCAGCGCGGCTCGGGAAAAACTGTTTTTT	CASSAAREKLFF
TRBV28	TRBJ2-2	NA	TRBD1	14	TGTGCCAGCAGATGGACAGGGAACACCGGGGAGCTGTTTTTT	CASRWTGNTGELFF
TRBV5-1	TRBJ2-2	NA	TRBD2	17	TGCGCCAGCAGCTTGAGGCTAGCGGGGGGCGTCGGCGGGGAGCTGTTTTTT	CASSLRLAGGVGGELFF
TRBV5-6	TRBJ2-5	NA	NA	16	TGTGCCAGCAGCCTCCGGGGTAATGGGGTCCAAGAGACCCAGTACTTC	CASSLRGNGVQETQYF
TRBV27	TRBJ2-2	few	TRBD1	17	TGTGCCAGCACCGATAGGAAGGACAGGGGGATTCCCGGGGAGCTGTTTTTT	CASTDRKDRGIPGELFF
TRBV19	TRBJ1-1	once	NA	14	TGTGCCAGTAGTATTAGGCACAGGGACACTGAAGCTTTCTTT	CASSIRHRDTEAFF
TRBV30	TRBJ1-2	NA	NA	15	TGTGCCTGGAGTCCGGGGATCCGCTTCCACTATGGCTACACCTTC	CAWSPGIRFHYGYTF
TRBV9	TRBJ1-6	NA	NA	16	TGTGCCAGCAGCCCTCACGGTAGCTCCTATAATTCACCCCTCCACTTT	CASSPHGSSYNSPLHF
TRBV24-1	TRBJ1-5	few	TRBD1	18	TGTGCCACCAGTGATATGCAGGGGGGTGCTTATAGCAATCAGCCCCAGCATTTT	CATSDMQGGAYSNQPQHF
TRBV6-2/TRBV6-3	TRBJ1-2	NA	NA	12	TGTGCCAGCAGTTTCAGGGCGCATGGCTACACCTTC	CASSFRAHGYTF
TRBV7-2	TRBJ2-7	few	TRBD2	16	TGTGCCAGCAGCTTATTCGGGACTAGCGGGGGGTATGAGCAGTACTTC	CASSLFGTSGGYEQYF
TRBV7-6	TRBJ2-7	few	NA	13	TGTGCCAGCAGCTTGGGGGCCCCCTACGAGCAGTACTTC	CASSLGAPYEQYF
TRBV3-1/TRBV3-2	TRBJ1-6	NA	TRBD1	15	TGTGCCAGCAGCCAGGCCGCAGGGGGCCGTTCACCCCTCCACTTT	CASSQAAGGRSPLHF
TRBV19	TRBJ2-4	NA	TRBD2	16	TGTGCCAGTAGTCAGGGACTAGCCCTGATCCGGAACATTCAGTACTTC	CASSQGLALIRNIQYF
TRBV4-1	TRBJ1-5	NA	NA	17	TGCGCCAGCAGCCAAGCGTCATACGACATAAGCAATCAGCCCCAGCATTTT	CASSQASYDISNQPQHF
TRBV30	TRBJ2-5	NA	TRBD2	15	TGTGCCTGGAGAGATAGCGGGGGGGCACCATGGACCCAGTACTTC	CAWRDSGGAPWTQYF
TRBV9	TRBJ2-3	NA	TRBD2	15	TGTGCCAGCAGCGGACTAGCGACTAGCACAGATACGCAGTATTTT	CASSGLATSTDTQYF
TRBV19	TRBJ2-7	NA	NA	13	TGTGCCAGTAGTATTCACAGGTCTTACGAGCAGTACTTC	CASSIHRSYEQYF
TRBV7-6	TRBJ2-2	NA	NA	14	TGTGCCAGCAGCTTAGCGCGTGGTCGCGGGGAGCTGTTTTTT	CASSLARGRGELFF
TRBV10-3	TRBJ2-6	few	TRBD1	16	TGTGCCATCACCGGCACAGGGGGGTCTGGGGCCAACGTCCTGACTTTC	CAITGTGGSGANVLTF
TRBV5-6	TRBJ2-1	NA	NA	11	TGTGCCAGCAGCTTGGACAGTGAGCAGTTCTTC	CASSLDSEQFF
TRBV18	TRBJ1-5	NA	TRBD1	15	TGTGCCAGCTCCCCTATACAGGGGACGGGGCAGCCCCAGCATTTT	CASSPIQGTGQPQHF
TRBV28	TRBJ2-3	NA	TRBD2	16	TGTGCCAGCAGTTTATGGGCTAGCGGGAGCACAGATACGCAGTATTTT	CASSLWASGSTDTQYF
TRBV13	TRBJ2-2	NA	TRBD2	16	TGTGCCAGCAGCCCAGGACTAGCGGAGAACACCGGGGAGCTGTTTTTT	CASSPGLAENTGELFF
TRBV7-9	TRBJ2-7	NA	NA	12	TGTGCCAGCAGCTTAGACAGCCCCGTGCAGTACTTC	CASSLDSPVQYF
TRBV5-5	TRBJ1-1	NA	NA	13	TGTGCCAGCAGCTTGGGGTGGGCCACTGAAGCTTTCTTT	CASSLGWATEAFF
TRBV30	TRBJ1-6	once	TRBD1	16	TGTGCCTGGAGAGGGACAGGGGGCGGAAATAATTCACCCCTCCACTTT	CAWRGTGGGNNSPLHF
TRBV5-1	TRBJ2-3	NA	NA	15	TGCGCCAGCAGCTCTTACAACGCCGGCACAGATACGCAGTATTTT	CASSSYNAGTDTQYF
TRBV9	TRBJ2-2	medium-sized	TRBD1	16	TGTGCCAGCAGCGTACGGGACAGGATAAACACCGGGGAGCTGTTTTTT	CASSVRDRINTGELFF